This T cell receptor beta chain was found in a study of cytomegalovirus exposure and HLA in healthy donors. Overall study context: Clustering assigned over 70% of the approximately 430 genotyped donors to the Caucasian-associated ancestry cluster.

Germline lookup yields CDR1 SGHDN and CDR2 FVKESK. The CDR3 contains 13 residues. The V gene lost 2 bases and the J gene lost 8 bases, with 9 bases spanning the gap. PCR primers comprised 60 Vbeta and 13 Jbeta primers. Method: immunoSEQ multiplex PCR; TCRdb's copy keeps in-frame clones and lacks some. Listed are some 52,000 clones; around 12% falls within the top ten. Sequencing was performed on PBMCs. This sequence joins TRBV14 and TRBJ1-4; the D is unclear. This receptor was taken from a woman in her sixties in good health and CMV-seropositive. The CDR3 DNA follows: TGTGCCAGCAGCCAACTCCGGGGAGAAAAACTGTTTTTT. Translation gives CASSQLRGEKLFF.